The 3 T cell receptor beta chains below were found in one sample sequenced in a study of shared clonotypes between healthy human individuals. The repertoire was sequenced with immunoSEQ multiplex PCR; TCRdb's copy has only in-frame clones and lacks some. The table lists about a million clones, approximately 76% of them singletons. Sample: memory CD4+ T cells sorted from blood. The subset was: CD45RA-negative fraction. The receptors come from a man in his late teens or twenties in good health.

This sequence joins TRBV6-1 and TRBJ2-1, with D perhaps matching TRBD1 or TRBD2 (5 bases each). Per the germline V gene, CDR1 is MNHNS and CDR2 is SASEGT. This CDR3 is built from 15 residues. With 5 bases removed from V and 0 bases from J, the gap between germline ends came to 11 bases. The CDR3 region is CASSPRGPSYNEQFF. As DNA, the CDR3 is TGTGCCAGCAGTCCCCGGGGACCCTCCTACAATGAGCAGTTCTTC.

V is TRBV5-1 and J is TRBJ2-5, with a tentative D call TRBD2 (5 bases). The CDR3 has 15 residues. Germline CDR1 SGHRS, CDR2 YFSETQ. Between the trimmed V and J ends, which lost 3 bases and 1 base, there was a span of 13 bases. The CDR3 region has the DNA TGCGCCAGCAGCTCTGCGGCTAGCCTCCAAGAGACCCAGTACTTC. It encodes CASSSAASLQETQYF.

The V call is TRBV12-5, the J call TRBJ2-1; TRBD2 matches at 8 bases. Germline V gene data show CDR1 as LGHNT and CDR2 as FRNRAP. With V trimmed by 2 bases and J by 9 bases, 6 bases remained unmatched. This CDR3 comprises 14 residues. This chain's CDR3 is CASGLPPGGREQFF. In nucleotides, the CDR3 is TGTGCTAGTGGTTTGCCGCCGGGGGGGCGTGAGCAGTTCTTC.